Below are 23 T cell receptor beta chains sequenced from a single sample in a study of metastatic and nonmetastatic thyroid tumors. Before thyroid surgery, none of the patients had received any treatment. TCRdb re-called the PCR reads with MiXCR. Counted here are tens of thousands of clones, about 12% occurring once; the ten biggest clones make up approximately 8.8%. The sequencing sample was made of tumor tissue. The receptor set was obtained from a female donor with papillary thyroid cancer or a benign thyroid nodule (not recorded which). Some clones in this sample may be carry-over from other donors' samples.

This clone was seen at least ten times. The V call is TRBV19, the J call TRBJ1-1; 9 positions match TRBD1. This CDR3 has 16 residues. Germline V gene lookup returns CDR1 LNHDA and CDR2 SQIVND (reference sequence). With V trimmed by 6 bases and J by 6 bases, 14 bases remained unmatched. CDR3 region: CASSRIPGQGVAEAFF. The CDR3 DNA follows: TGTGCCAGTAGCCGGATCCCGGGACAGGGAGTTGCTGAAGCTTTCTTT. Full variable domain (missing parts from reference TRBV19 and TRBJ1-1): DGGITQSPKYLFRKEGQNVTLSCEQNLNHDAMYWYRQDPGQGLRLIYYSQIVNDFQKGDIAEGYSVSREKKESFPLTVTSAQKNPTAFYLCASSRIPGQGVAEAFFGQGTRLTVV.

This clone was found a few times. A much more abundant neighbour one base away suggests this may be a read error. V gene TRBV24-1 combines with J gene TRBJ2-5, with D tentatively TRBD1 or TRBD2 (5 bases each). Germline assignment: CDR1 KGHDR and CDR2 SFDVKD. There are 15 residues in the CDR3. The V gene lost 3 bases and the J gene lost 4 bases, with 14 bases spanning the gap. CDR3 in DNA: TGTGCCACCAGTGATCCGGGAAAGGGGCCAGAGACCCAGTACTTC. The encoded protein is CATSDPGKGPETQYF.

This clone is medium-sized within its sample. The genes are TRBV15 and TRBJ2-7; 9 nucleotides match TRBD2. The J segment lost 1 base and the V segment lost 2 bases, leaving 3 bases of the junction unmatched. Germline values: CDR1 LNHNV, CDR2 YYDKDF (reference sequence). This CDR3 is built from 15 residues. The CDR3 bases are TGTGCCACCAGCAGAAGCGGGGGGACTTCCTACGAGCAGTACTTC. It specifies CATSRSGGTSYEQYF. The full variable domain, completed using reference TRBV15 and TRBJ2-7, is DAMVIQNPRYQVTQFGKPVTLSCSQTLNHNVMYWYQQKSSQAPKLLFHYYDKDFNNEADTPDNFQSRRPNTSFCFLDIRSPGLGDTAMYLCATSRSGGTSYEQYFGPGTRLTVT.

The rearrangement uses TRBV3-1 and TRBJ1-2; D is unresolved. V shed 7 bases and J shed 5 bases, with 14 bases lying between them. The CDR3 has 13 residues. Germline CDR1 reads LGHDT; CDR2 reads YNNKEL (reference sequence). Here the CDR3 DNA reads TGTGCCAGCAACTTGTACCTTTATTATGGCTACACCTTC. The encoded protein is CASNLYLYYGYTF.

This clone was recorded at least ten times. The CDR3 spells CATSGFRGGNQPQHF. In DNA form, the CDR3 reads TGTGCCACCAGCGGCTTTAGGGGCGGCAATCAGCCCCAGCATTTT. The J gene is TRBJ1-5, the V gene TRBV15, with D possibly matching TRBD1 (5 bases). Germline V gives CDR1 LNHNV, CDR2 YYDKDF (reference sequence). This CDR3 is 15 amino acids long. Trimming stripped 5 bases from V and 2 bases from J, with 13 bases between.

This clone was observed at least ten times. This specimen includes other DNA sequences encoding the same CDR3. The V gene is TRBV5-1, the J gene TRBJ1-2, with 7 bases identical to TRBD1. The germline gives CDR1 SGHRS, CDR2 YFSETQ. This CDR3 region has 13 residues. Losses at the gene ends were 4 bases for V and 7 bases for J; bases not matched to a gene: 7. The CDR3 region has the DNA TGCGCCAGCAGCGGGGAGGGGGCTTCTGGCTACACCTTC. This translates into CASSGEGASGYTF.

This clone appeared many times. The gene calls are TRBV11-2 and TRBJ2-1, with D uncertain. The CDR3 sequence is 13 residues long. Germline V CDR1 and CDR2: SGHAT, FQNNGV. V lost 1 base and J lost 8, with 9 bases in between. The CDR3 DNA reads as TGTGCCAGCAGCTTAGGGCGCCCGGATGAGCAGTTCTTC. Encoded protein: CASSLGRPDEQFF.

There are many counts of this clone. The genes are TRBV5-1 and TRBJ2-2; D unresolved. The CDR3 totals 14 residues. In germline, CDR1 is SGHRS, CDR2 YFSETQ. V dropped 6 bases and J dropped 3 bases, with 12 bases sitting between them. This CDR3 is CASKFGLDTGELFF. The CDR3, as DNA: TGCGCCAGCAAATTCGGCCTCGACACCGGGGAGCTGTTTTTT. Filled out from reference TRBV5-1 and TRBJ2-2, the complete variable domain reads KAGVTQTPRYLIKTRGQQVTLSCSPISGHRSVSWYQQTPGQGLQFLFEYFSETQRNKGNFPGRFSGRQFSNSRSEMNVSTLELGDSALYLCASKFGLDTGELFFGEGSRLTVL.

This clone was observed at least ten times. J is TRBJ2-7 and V is TRBV6-1, with 9 bases identical to TRBD1. Germline CDR1 reads MNHNS; CDR2 reads SASEGT. The CDR3 has 14 residues. V lost 5 bases to trimming and J lost 3 bases; unmatched junction nucleotides: 5. CDR3 sequence: CASSLQGAIYEQYF. Written as DNA, the CDR3 is TGTGCCAGCAGTTTACAGGGGGCTATCTACGAGCAGTACTTC.

Turning to this clone: One end of the junction is discordant with germline, which a read error may explain. This rearrangement joins TRBV7-8 to TRBJ2-7, with 8 nucleotides matching TRBD1. The CDR3 length is 16 residues. Germline V gene lookup returns CDR1 SGHVS and CDR2 FQNEAQ. CDR3 DNA: TGTGCCGGCTCTCAGGCAGGGGGCAATTTGGGGTACGAGCATTACTTC. It translates to CAGSQAGGNLGYEHYF.

This clone rates as medium-sized. The chain is built from TRBV5-1 and TRBJ1-6; tentative D call: TRBD1 (6 bases). Trimming took 1 base from V and 11 from J, leaving 10 bases between them. Germline values: CDR1 SGHRS, CDR2 YFSETQ. This CDR3 is built from 13 residues. DNA of the CDR3: TGCGCCAGCAGCTTGACAGGGTTTCCACCCCTCCACTTT. Protein: CASSLTGFPPLHF.

The chain joins TRBV20-1 to TRBJ2-7; possible D gene TRBD2, 5 bases. This CDR3 comprises 14 residues. Germline assignment: CDR1 DFQATT and CDR2 SNEGSKA (reference sequence). Between the trimmed V and J ends, which lost 3 bases and 5 bases, there was a span of 17 bases. CDR3: CSARAGGPTHEQYF. In DNA, the CDR3 is TGCAGTGCTAGGGCAGGAGGCCCCACCCACGAGCAGTACTTC.

This clone was recorded many times. The chain combines TRBV5-6 with TRBJ2-7; TRBD1 is a possible D gene (6 bases). Germline V gene data show CDR1 as SGHDT and CDR2 as YYEEEE. The CDR3 contains 13 residues. The CDR3 region has the DNA TGTACTAGTTGGGCAGGGGATTTTTACGAGCAGTACTTC. It codes for CTSWAGDFYEQYF.

This clone was seen more than once but under ten times. A much larger clone lies a single base off, so this may be a read error. Other nucleotide sequences in the sample specify the same CDR3. The chain is built from TRBV24-1 and TRBJ2-2; D may be TRBD1 or TRBD2 (6 bases each). This CDR3 region has 14 residues. Trimming shortened V by 6 bases and J by 4 bases, and 11 bases separated the two germline ends. Germline CDR1 and CDR2: KGHDR and SFDVKD. The DNA for the CDR3 is TGTGCCACCAGTAGGGGGGCGGGCACCGGGGAGCTGTTTTTT. Translating it yields CATSRGAGTGELFF.

This clone has ten or more counts. V usage is TRBV19 and J usage is TRBJ1-5, with a possible D match to TRBD1 (6 bases). V was pared by 5 bases and J by 7 bases, with 18 bases between. The CDR3 has 15 residues. In germline, CDR1 is LNHDA, CDR2 SQIVND (reference sequence). Written as DNA, the CDR3 is TGTGCCAGTAGTTCCTACAGGGCCCTGGGGCAGCCCCAGCATTTT. This translates into CASSSYRALGQPQHF.

This clone was picked up a small number of times. The chain uses TRBV14 and TRBJ2-3; a possible D gene is TRBD1 (6 bases). Trimming shortened V by 4 bases and J by 2 bases, and 10 bases separated the two germline ends. CDR3 length: 14 residues. The germline CDR1 and CDR2 sequences are SGHDN and FVKESK. The CDR3 here is CASSLRDNTDTQYF. The CDR3 DNA sequence: TGTGCCAGCAGCCTCCGGGACAACACAGATACGCAGTATTTT. Full variable domain (rest looked up from reference TRBV14 and TRBJ2-3): EAGVTQFPSHSVIEKGQTVTLRCDPISGHDNLYWYRRVMGKEIKFLLHFVKESKQDESGMPNNRFLAERTGGTYSTLKVQPAELEDSGVYFCASSLRDNTDTQYFGPGTRLTVL.

In its sample, this clone was seen many times. V is TRBV11-3 and J is TRBJ1-2; weak D call: TRBD1 (5 bases). This CDR3 has 14 residues. Germline V gene data show CDR1 as SGHNT and CDR2 as YENEEA. Trimming stripped 4 bases from V and 5 bases from J, with 14 bases between. CDR3 sequence (DNA): TGTGCCAGCAGCTCTCGGGGGTTCGCGTATGGCTACACCTTC. It yields the protein CASSSRGFAYGYTF.

This clone has at least ten counts. The V gene is TRBV11-2, the J gene TRBJ2-1, with 10 positions matching TRBD2. This CDR3 region has 17 residues. J gave up 8 bases and V 4 bases, and 14 bases lay outside the gene matches. From germline, CDR1 is SGHAT and CDR2 FQNNGV. As DNA, the CDR3 is TGTGCCAGCAGCTCCCCCCCCGGGCTAGCGGGAGACGATGAGCAGTTCTTC. Its translation is CASSSPPGLAGDDEQFF.

By share, this clone counts as medium-sized. This chain connects TRBV27 to TRBJ2-3; maybe TRBD2 (5 bases). The CDR3 runs to 14 residues. Germline assignment: CDR1 MNHEY and CDR2 SMNVEV (reference sequence). V shed 0 bases and J shed 5 bases, with 9 bases lying between them. The CDR3 loop is CASSLSGIGDTQYF. The CDR3 bases are TGTGCCAGCAGTTTATCCGGGATAGGAGATACGCAGTATTTT.

This clone occurred many times. This chain uses TRBV15 with TRBJ2-7; 7 bases are a match to TRBD2. The germline V gene has CDR1 LNHNV and CDR2 YYDKDF (reference sequence). The J segment lost 3 bases and the V segment lost 6 bases, leaving 8 bases of the junction unmatched. This CDR3 contains 14 residues. The CDR3: CATSEQAGIYEQYF. Here the CDR3 DNA reads TGTGCCACCAGTGAACAAGCGGGAATCTACGAGCAGTACTTC. Looking up the rest from reference TRBV15 and TRBJ2-7 gives the full variable domain: DAMVIQNPRYQVTQFGKPVTLSCSQTLNHNVMYWYQQKSSQAPKLLFHYYDKDFNNEADTPDNFQSRRPNTSFCFLDIRSPGLGDTAMYLCATSEQAGIYEQYFGPGTRLTVT.

This clone has a count of ten or more. V usage is TRBV30 and J usage is TRBJ2-5; D is unclear. Germline V gene data show CDR1 as GTSNPN and CDR2 as SVGIG (reference sequence). V gave up 5 bases and J gave up 3 bases, with 13 bases separating them. The CDR3 has 13 residues. CDR3 region: CAWEGGIEETQYF. CDR3 nucleotide sequence: TGTGCCTGGGAAGGCGGAATAGAAGAGACCCAGTACTTC.

This clone occurred many times. The rearrangement uses TRBV28 and TRBJ1-4; 9 nucleotides agree with TRBD1. With 7 bases clipped from V and 5 bases from J, the junction kept 2 bases outside the gene matches. The CDR3 spans 13 residues. CDR1 is MDHEN, CDR2 SYDVKM, per germline. The CDR3 sequence: CASTTGGNEKLFF. The CDR3 DNA follows: TGTGCCAGCACGACAGGGGGGAATGAAAAACTGTTTTTT.

This clone has at least ten counts. The rearrangement uses TRBV9 and TRBJ2-2; D unclear. CDR3 length: 13 residues. Trimming left V 2 bases short and J 5 bases short, with 7 bases between. The germline gives CDR1 SGDLS, CDR2 YYNGEE. Here the CDR3 DNA reads TGTGCCAGCAGCGTCGACTTGACCGGGGAGCTGTTTTTT. It specifies CASSVDLTGELFF. The entire variable domain, with the rest obtained from reference TRBV9 and TRBJ2-2, is as follows: DSGVTQTPKHLITATGQRVTLRCSPRSGDLSVYWYQQSLDQGLQFLIQYYNGEERAKGNILERFSAQQFPDLHSELNLSSLELGDSALYFCASSVDLTGELFFGEGSRLTVL.